Listed here are 11 T cell receptor beta chains from one sample, sequenced in a study of early T cells in non-severe SARS-CoV-2 infection. TCRdb re-called the 5' RACE reads through MiXCR, storing one row per CDR3 protein. The table has 75,000 to 80,000 distinct CDR3 sequences, over 8.5% seen once. The sequenced sample was whole blood. The receptors stem from an adult who was a healthcare worker with PCR-confirmed SARS-CoV-2 infection or an uninfected control (not recorded which).

This chain connects TRBV20-1 to TRBJ1-6; D remains ambiguous. This CDR3 has 15 residues. Trimming removed 1 base from V and 4 bases from J, with 11 bases in between. The V gene's germline CDR1 is DFQATT and CDR2 SNEGSKA (reference sequence). The CDR3 reads CSARAETGYNSPLHF. As DNA, the CDR3 is TGCAGTGCTAGAGCAGAGACCGGGTATAATTCACCCCTCCACTTT.

This clonotype came up a few times. The genes are TRBV20-1 and TRBJ1-5; TRBD1 might be the D (5 bases). The CDR3 contains 14 residues. The germline V and J ends were trimmed by 0 bases and 5 bases, with 11 bases remaining between them. Germline V gives CDR1 DFQATT, CDR2 SNEGSKA (reference sequence). CDR3 sequence (DNA): TGCAGTGCTAGAGATCCCGGGGCCTATCAGCCCCAGCATTTT. Its protein product is CSARDPGAYQPQHF.

V gene TRBV29-1 combines with J gene TRBJ2-2; D is uncertain. This CDR3 has 14 residues. V gave up 5 bases and J gave up 5 bases, with 15 bases separating them. CDR1 is SQVTM, CDR2 ANQGSEA, per germline. Here the CDR3 reads CSVSLVGRTGELFF. In DNA form, the CDR3 reads TGCAGCGTTTCCCTAGTCGGAAGGACCGGGGAGCTGTTTTTT.

This clonotype was counted at least ten times. This rearrangement joins TRBV7-8 to TRBJ2-1; 7 nucleotides agree with TRBD1. CDR1 and CDR2 (germline): SGHVS, FQNEAQ. The CDR3 has 15 residues. J was trimmed by 8 bases and V by 1 base; bases with no gene match: 8. This chain's CDR3 is CASSLGAHRGYEQFF. CDR3 DNA sequence: TGTGCCAGCAGCTTAGGGGCCCACAGGGGCTATGAGCAGTTCTTC.

This clonotype showed up many times. The genes are TRBV12-3 or TRBV12-4 and TRBJ2-5; D is ambiguous. TRBJ2-7 matches the DNA end more closely, so the J call is doubtful. CDR3 length: 11 residues. The CDR3 DNA reads as TGTGCCAGCAGTTTCCGGGACGAGCAGTACTTC. Its protein product is CASSFRDEQYF.

The rearrangement joins TRBV28 to TRBJ1-1; tentative D call: TRBD1 (6 bases). CDR1 and CDR2 (germline): MDHEN, SYDVKM. Trimming pared 7 bases from V and 4 bases from J, leaving 19 bases between. This CDR3 has 15 amino acids. The CDR3: CASITPGQGITEAFF. The CDR3 nucleotides are TGTGCCAGCATTACCCCCGGTCAGGGGATCACTGAAGCTTTCTTT.

The rearrangement joins TRBV18 to TRBJ1-6, with a weak D call TRBD1 (6 bases). V lost 1 base and J 7 bases, leaving 11 bases between the germline ends. Germline CDR1 is KGHSH and CDR2 is LQKENI. CDR3 size: 15 residues. CDR3 region: CASSPRGPVNSPLHF. The DNA for the CDR3 is TGTGCCAGCTCACCACGGGGGCCAGTCAATTCACCCCTCCACTTT. Complete variable domain (other parts from reference TRBV18 and TRBJ1-6): NAGVMQNPRHLVRRRGQEARLRCSPMKGHSHVYWYRQLPEEGLKFMVYLQKENIIDESGMPKERFSAEFPKEGPSILRIQQVVRGDSAAYFCASSPRGPVNSPLHFGNGTRLTVT.

At least ten counts were recorded for this clonotype. The chain couples TRBV7-2 to TRBJ1-2; weak D call: TRBD1 (5 bases). Germline loops: CDR1 SGHTA, CDR2 FQGNSA. V dropped 6 bases and J dropped 3 bases, with 14 bases sitting between them. The CDR3 loop spans 14 amino acids. The CDR3, as DNA: TGTGCCAGCAGGAGTGGGGGGTCGCACTATGGCTACACCTTC. Amino acids: CASRSGGSHYGYTF.

V and J are TRBV2 and TRBJ2-3; TRBD2 matches at 7 bases. The V gene end was trimmed by 5 bases and the J gene end by 1 base; junction bases not matched to a gene: 6. Germline V gene lookup returns CDR1 SNHLY and CDR2 FYNNEI. CDR3 length equals 15 residues. The CDR3 nucleotides are TGTGCCAGCAGTCTGGGCCGGGAGGGCACAGATACGCAGTATTTT. It specifies CASSLGREGTDTQYF.

In its sample, this clonotype was seen many times. The chain combines TRBV28 with TRBJ1-5, with TRBD1 as a possible D gene (6 bases). The germline gives CDR1 MDHEN, CDR2 SYDVKM. The ends were cut back, 6 bases at V and 0 bases at J, with 15 bases in the middle. The CDR3 sequence is 16 residues long. CDR3: CASRTGAIYSNQPQHF. DNA for the CDR3: TGTGCCAGCAGGACAGGCGCGATATATAGCAATCAGCCCCAGCATTTT.

This clonotype was counted only a few times. The V call is TRBV7-3, the J call TRBJ2-1, with unresolved D. Germline V gene data show CDR1 as SGHTA and CDR2 as FQGTGA. V was pared by 2 bases and J by 9 bases, with 14 bases between. This CDR3 is built from 14 residues. CDR3 protein: CASSLDPLDSEQFF. CDR3 coding DNA: TGTGCCAGCAGCTTAGACCCTCTAGATAGTGAGCAGTTCTTC.